This T cell receptor (beta chain) comes out of a study of blood T cells in healthy people across ages. This clonotype was seen more than once but under ten times. Next came a second PCR, run for about 7 to 12 cycles, which used a sample-barcoded 5' primer along with a J-beta primer mix. TCRdb reanalysed the 5' RACE reads using MiXCR and keeps one entry per CDR3 protein. The data show approximately 700,000 distinct CDR3 sequences, roughly 32% seen once. The TCR sequence derives from a woman of 80 years or more in good health. The sequenced sample was blood.

The CDR3 region is CASSGDITQPQHF. DNA of the CDR3: TGTGCCAGCAGTGGGGACATCACTCAGCCCCAGCATTTT. The chain has TRBV6-5 and TRBJ1-5; TRBD1 might be the D (6 bases). Trimming took 5 bases from V and 6 from J, leaving 11 bases between them. Looked up from germline, CDR1 is MNHEY and CDR2 is SVGAGI. The CDR3 sequence is 13 residues long.